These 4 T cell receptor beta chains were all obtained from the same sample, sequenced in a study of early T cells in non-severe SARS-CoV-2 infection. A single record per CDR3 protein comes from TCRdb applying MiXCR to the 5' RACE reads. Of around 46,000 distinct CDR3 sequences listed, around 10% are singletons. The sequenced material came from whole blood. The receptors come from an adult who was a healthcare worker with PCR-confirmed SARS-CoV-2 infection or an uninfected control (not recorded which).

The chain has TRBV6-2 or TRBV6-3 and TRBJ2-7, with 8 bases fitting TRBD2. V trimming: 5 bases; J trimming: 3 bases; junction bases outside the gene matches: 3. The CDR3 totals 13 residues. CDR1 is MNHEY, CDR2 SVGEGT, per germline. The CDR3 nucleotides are TGTGCCAGCAGTGAAGCGGGAGTCTACGAGCAGTACTTC. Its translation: CASSEAGVYEQYF.

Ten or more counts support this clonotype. In nucleotides, the CDR3 is TGTGCCAGCAGTACAGGGTCCCGAGCTAACTATGGCTACACCTTC. This translates into CASSTGSRANYGYTF. The chain is built from TRBV6-5 and TRBJ1-2; D might be TRBD1 (6 bases). Germline V gene lookup returns CDR1 MNHEY and CDR2 SVGAGI. The CDR3 runs 15 residues. V dropped 5 bases and J dropped 0 bases, with 13 bases sitting between them.

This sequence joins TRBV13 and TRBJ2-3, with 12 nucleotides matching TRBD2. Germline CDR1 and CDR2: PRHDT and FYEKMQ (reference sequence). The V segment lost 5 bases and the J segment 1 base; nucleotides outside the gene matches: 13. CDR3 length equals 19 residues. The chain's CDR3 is CASSPPLLRLAGGTDTQYF. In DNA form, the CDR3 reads TGTGCCAGCAGCCCTCCTCTTCTCCGACTAGCGGGAGGCACAGATACGCAGTATTTT.

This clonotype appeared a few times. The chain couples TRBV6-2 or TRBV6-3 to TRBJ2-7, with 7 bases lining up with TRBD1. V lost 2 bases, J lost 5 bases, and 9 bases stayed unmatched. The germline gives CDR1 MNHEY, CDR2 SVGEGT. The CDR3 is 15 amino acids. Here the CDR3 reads CASSYPRQGVNEQYF. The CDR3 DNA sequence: TGTGCCAGCAGTTACCCACGACAGGGCGTCAACGAGCAGTACTTC.